The 21 T cell receptor beta chains in this list originate from one sample, sequenced in a study of blood T cell repertoires in COVID-19. The repertoire was sequenced with immunoSEQ multiplex PCR; TCRdb's copy has only in-frame clones and lacks some. The table lists some 91,000 clones, roughly nine tenths of them singletons. Sequencing was carried out using peripheral blood. These TCRs come from a man in his sixties with acute or convalescent COVID-19.

V is TRBV3-1 (or the pseudogene TRBV3-2) and J is TRBJ1-1; no clear D. The germline V and J ends were trimmed by 4 bases and 5 bases, with 11 bases remaining between them. The germline CDR1 and CDR2 sequences are LGHDT and YNNKEL (reference sequence). The CDR3 is 13 amino acids. The CDR3 DNA is TGTGCCAGCAGCCGAGGTAGTGGGACTGAAGCTTTCTTT. Residues: CASSRGSGTEAFF.

The chain uses TRBV19 and TRBJ2-2; 9 bases line up with TRBD1. There are 17 residues in the CDR3. J lost 4 bases, V lost 2 bases, and 8 bases had no gene match. CDR1 LNHDA and CDR2 SQIVND come from the germline V gene (reference sequence). The DNA of the CDR3 is TGTGCCAGTAGTATAATCGTAGGACAGGGGCCCACCGGGGAGCTGTTTTTT. It codes for CASSIIVGQGPTGELFF.

With regard to this clone: Other DNA sequences of this sample code for an identical CDR3. The CDR3 nucleotides are TGTGCCAGCAGTTACTCCGGACAGCCGGTCTATGGCTACACCTTC. Protein product: CASSYSGQPVYGYTF. The chain couples TRBV6-5 to TRBJ1-2, with D possibly TRBD1 on 6 matching bases. This CDR3 is built from 15 residues. V was cut by 0 bases and J by 4 bases, with 12 bases left in between. Germline values: CDR1 MNHEY, CDR2 SVGAGI.

This chain connects TRBV24-1 to TRBJ1-2; D is unresolved. V lost 5 bases, J lost 7 bases, and 13 bases lay in between. Germline CDR1 and CDR2: KGHDR and SFDVKD. This CDR3 is 13 amino acids long. The DNA of the CDR3 is TGTGCCACCAGTGTCTCGACATTTGGTGGCTACACCTTC. It is translated as CATSVSTFGGYTF.

J is TRBJ1-1 and V is TRBV5-1; D gene unclear. V dropped 1 base and J dropped 1 base, with 8 bases sitting between them. The CDR3 runs 14 residues. The V gene's germline CDR1 is SGHRS and CDR2 YFSETQ. The CDR3 is CASSLYNRNTEAFF. The CDR3 DNA follows: TGCGCCAGCAGCTTGTACAACAGGAACACTGAAGCTTTCTTT.

The V call is TRBV9, the J call TRBJ2-2; 10 positions agree with TRBD2. Trimming at V came to 2 bases and at J to 3 bases, leaving 13 bases not matched to a gene. CDR3 length equals 19 residues. Germline V gives CDR1 SGDLS, CDR2 YYNGEE. The CDR3 bases are TGTGCCAGCAGCGTGGGTAAAAGCGGGGGGGCGTTACACACCGGGGAGCTGTTTTTT. Translation: CASSVGKSGGALHTGELFF.

This clone appeared once. The chain combines TRBV5-1 with TRBJ1-2; tentative D call: TRBD1 (5 bases). V was clipped by 1 base and J by 2 bases, with 18 bases between them. The CDR3 runs to 17 residues. The V gene's germline CDR1 is SGHRS and CDR2 YFSETQ. Here the CDR3 DNA reads TGCGCCAGCAGCTTGACAACCGGGACGGGGGTGAACTATGGCTACACCTTC. It is translated as CASSLTTGTGVNYGYTF. The entire variable domain, with the rest obtained from reference TRBV5-1 and TRBJ1-2, is as follows: KAGVTQTPRYLIKTRGQQVTLSCSPISGHRSVSWYQQTPGQGLQFLFEYFSETQRNKGNFPGRFSGRQFSNSRSEMNVSTLELGDSALYLCASSLTTGTGVNYGYTFGSGTRLTVV.

This chain connects TRBV28 to TRBJ1-1, with 7 bases identical to TRBD1. Germline values: CDR1 MDHEN, CDR2 SYDVKM. Germline trimming cut 6 bases from V and 4 bases from J; bases unmatched to any gene: 17. This CDR3 has 17 residues. Written as DNA, the CDR3 is TGTGCCAGCAGAGCCACAGGGGTTGGTTTTGTTGGCACTGAAGCTTTCTTT. Residues: CASRATGVGFVGTEAFF. The variable domain in full, completed from reference TRBV28 and TRBJ1-1, reads DVKVTQSSRYLVKRTGEKVFLECVQDMDHENMFWYRQDPGLGLRLIYFSYDVKMKEKGDIPEGYSVSREKKERFSLILESASTNQTSMYLCASRATGVGFVGTEAFFGQGTRLTVV.

This clone showed up just a few times. The chain links TRBV10-3 to TRBJ1-2; D might be TRBD1 (5 bases). V lost 5 bases, J lost 8 bases, and 12 bases lay in between. Germline loops: CDR1 ENHRY, CDR2 SYGVKD. The CDR3 runs to 12 residues. The CDR3 coding sequence is TGTGCCATCAGTTTGGAAGGGGCAGGCTACACCTTC. Its translation is CAISLEGAGYTF.

V gene TRBV7-2 combines with J gene TRBJ1-4, with a possible D match to TRBD1 (6 bases). Germline V gene sequence: CDR1 SGHTA, CDR2 FQGNSA. The length of the CDR3 is 14 residues. V was shortened by 2 bases and J by 7 bases, with 11 bases between the two germline ends. The CDR3: CASSLSRGAEKLFF. DNA of the CDR3: TGTGCCAGCAGCTTAAGCAGGGGTGCTGAAAAACTGTTTTTT.

The chain recombines TRBV5-1 with TRBJ2-1; weak D call: TRBD2 (5 bases). CDR1 SGHRS and CDR2 YFSETQ come from the germline V gene. V was trimmed by 4 bases and J by 1 base, leaving 15 bases between them. The CDR3 extends over 16 amino acids. DNA for the CDR3: TGCGCCAGCAGCAGGGAGCCAACGCGATCCTACAATGAGCAGTTCTTC. Translation gives CASSREPTRSYNEQFF.

The chain employs TRBV7-2 and TRBJ1-2; possible D gene TRBD1, 5 bases. This CDR3 has 12 residues. Trimming removed 5 bases from V and 5 bases from J, with 9 bases in between. Germline V gene lookup returns CDR1 SGHTA and CDR2 FQGNSA. The CDR3, as DNA: TGTGCCAGCAGCCCCTCAGGGTATGGCTACACCTTC. Amino acids: CASSPSGYGYTF.

The chain couples TRBV19 to TRBJ1-5; D may be TRBD1 (5 bases). Germline loops: CDR1 LNHDA, CDR2 SQIVND (reference sequence). With 1 base removed from V and 3 bases from J, the gap between germline ends came to 13 bases. The CDR3 sequence is 16 residues long. In nucleotides, the CDR3 is TGTGCCAGTAGTATAGTGGGGGGGTCGATCAATCAGCCCCAGCATTTT. Translated: CASSIVGGSINQPQHF.

The chain joins TRBV9 to TRBJ2-3; the match to TRBD2 covers 7 bases. CDR3 length: 16 residues. Germline-derived CDR1 and CDR2 are SGDLS and YYNGEE. J lost 0 bases, V lost 0 bases, and 4 bases had no gene match. The DNA for the CDR3 is TGTGCCAGCAGCGTAGGTAATAGCGGGAGCACAGATACGCAGTATTTT. This sequence encodes CASSVGNSGSTDTQYF.

This clone has a handful of counts. CDR3 bases: TGTGCCAGCAAGAGGGTCGGGAGCCCGAACACTGAAGCTTTCTTT. Encoded protein: CASKRVGSPNTEAFF. The V gene is TRBV6-5, the J gene TRBJ1-1; D remains ambiguous. The CDR3 has 15 amino acids. V dropped 7 bases and J dropped 1 base, with 16 bases sitting between them. Germline CDR1 and CDR2: MNHEY and SVGAGI.

The rearrangement uses TRBV6-5 and TRBJ1-1, with a weak D call TRBD1 (6 bases). V lost 6 bases and J 10 bases, leaving 18 bases between the germline ends. Germline V gene lookup returns CDR1 MNHEY and CDR2 SVGAGI. CDR3 length equals 13 residues. The CDR3 loop reads CASSLAGGPPAFF. The CDR3 DNA reads as TGTGCCAGCAGCCTAGCCGGGGGGCCCCCAGCTTTCTTT.

This rearrangement joins TRBV29-1 to TRBJ1-2, with D perhaps matching TRBD1 (5 bases). The CDR3 runs to 13 residues. From germline, CDR1 is SQVTM and CDR2 ANQGSEA. V was trimmed by 3 bases and J by 5 bases, leaving 13 bases between them. In DNA, the CDR3 is TGCAGCGTTGACCCGGGGGGAGGATATGGCTACACCTTC. This sequence encodes CSVDPGGGYGYTF.

The chain joins TRBV5-1 to TRBJ1-2; D unresolved. Germline CDR1 reads SGHRS; CDR2 reads YFSETQ. This CDR3 has 13 amino acids. V shed 5 bases and J shed 3 bases, with 11 bases lying between them. The CDR3 region is CASRATRDYGYTF. The DNA for the CDR3 is TGCGCCAGCAGGGCCACGAGGGACTATGGCTACACCTTC.

The genes are TRBV19 and TRBJ2-3; 10 bases align to TRBD2. The trim removed 1 base at V and 6 bases at J, leaving 4 bases unmatched. The CDR3 totals 15 residues. Germline CDR1 and CDR2: LNHDA and SQIVND (reference sequence). The CDR3 loop reads CASSIVGSGGDTQYF. In DNA, the CDR3 is TGTGCCAGTAGTATAGTGGGTAGCGGGGGGGATACGCAGTATTTT. Based on the CDR3 plus reference TRBV19 and TRBJ2-3, the full variable domain is DGGITQSPKYLFRKEGQNVTLSCEQNLNHDAMYWYRQDPGQGLRLIYYSQIVNDFQKGDIAEGYSVSREKKESFPLTVTSAQKNPTAFYLCASSIVGSGGDTQYFGPGTRLTVL.

The CDR3 loop reads CASSLGQDRNIQYF. The CDR3 nucleotides read TGTGCCAGCAGCTTGGGGCAGGATAGAAACATTCAGTACTTC. V usage is TRBV5-4 and J usage is TRBJ2-4; D gene ambiguous. Germline CDR1 is SGHNT and CDR2 is YYREEE (reference sequence). The length of the CDR3 is 14 residues. With 0 bases removed from V and 6 bases from J, the gap between germline ends came to 10 bases.

This clone was seen a handful of times. V gene TRBV5-1 combines with J gene TRBJ1-1, with D tentatively TRBD1 (5 bases). V lost 0 bases, J lost 5 bases, and 14 bases lay in between. In germline, CDR1 is SGHRS, CDR2 YFSETQ. The CDR3 consists of 15 residues. Written as DNA, the CDR3 is TGCGCCAGCAGCTTGGTTTTCCAGGGTGGAACTGAAGCTTTCTTT. This encodes CASSLVFQGGTEAFF.